A selection of T cell receptor beta chains follows, all from one sample in a study of tumor and adjacent non-tumor tissue in lung cancer. TCRdb itself ran the multiplex PCR reads through MiXCR, one entry per CDR3 protein. The sample has tens of thousands of distinct CDR3 sequences, about 72% seen once. The sequencing input was lung tumor tissue. The receptors come from a man in his 60s with non-small cell lung cancer. Both conserved end residues are trimmed from each CDR3. Each record gives: V gene, J gene, CDR3 protein.

>TRBV11-2|TRBJ2-5
ACSSGETQY
>TRBV11-3|TRBJ2-3
ASSPGTPGTDTQY
>TRBV28|TRBJ2-7
ARHPNGRETYEQY
>TRBV5-4|TRBJ1-3
ASNPGRAPRNTIY
>TRBV11-3|TRBJ2-1
DSSLDLGDEQF
>TRBV6-6|TRBJ2-3
ASSPLAADTQY
>TRBV20-1|TRBJ1-1
SARGRDTEAF
>TRBV29-1|TRBJ2-1
SVTQVHEQF
>TRBV5-1|TRBJ2-7
ASSSDGGRLSYEQY
>TRBV6-1|TRBJ2-5
ASRTSGRTETQY
>TRBV4-1|TRBJ2-1
ASSHWSEHGNEQF
>TRBV11-3|TRBJ2-7
ASRGANGSSYEQY
>TRBV6-5|TRBJ1-1
ASSPVTWNTEAF
>TRBV12-3/TRBV12-4|TRBJ1-2
ASSLRTGGRDYT
>TRBV7-9|TRBJ2-1
ASSLVGRGTPPYNEQF
>TRBV7-8|TRBJ1-5
TSGLDGSRSRQPQH
>TRBV6-2/TRBV6-3|TRBJ2-1
ASSYVDSGRIYNEQF
>TRBV4-2|TRBJ2-6
ASSQGFPGINPSGANVLA
>TRBV7-8|TRBJ1-2
DSNIGGAHGYT